This T cell receptor (beta chain) was sequenced for a study of cytomegalovirus exposure and HLA in healthy donors. Study-wide findings and caveats: In a later analysis, across HLA loci, associated TCR counts were highest for DRB1, lowest for HLA-C.

On this clone itself: The target antigen is unknown.

CDR1 MRHNA and CDR2 SNTAGT come from the germline V gene. The CDR3 length is 13 residues. V gave up 8 bases and J gave up 6 bases; unmatched junction bases: 5. PCR primers comprised 60 Vbeta and 13 Jbeta primers. Assay: immunoSEQ multiplex PCR; the TCRdb copy retains only in-frame clones and omits some. The sample has 150,000 to 200,000 clones, 84% seen once; the top ten hold approximately 0.26%. The chain combines TRBV6-4 with TRBJ2-2, with 8 bases fitting TRBD2. The sample was PBMCs. The TCR was taken from a boy aged 5-17 years in good health and CMV-seronegative. The CDR3 DNA reads as TGTGCCAGCTCGAGCGGGAGTGCCGGGGAGCTGTTTTTT. Its translation is CASSSGSAGELFF.